A selection of T cell receptor beta chains follows, all from one sample in a study of T cells expressing NK-cell markers. No DNA is given; TCRdb re-called the 5' RACE reads and lists each CDR3 protein once. The data show about 260,000 distinct CDR3 sequences, and the top ten clones hold about 0.4%. Input material: blood T cells: a sorted CD56 or NKG2C T cell subset, CD4+ or CD8+ T cells, or bulk PBMC T cells (not recorded which). These receptors all stem from a man between 18 and 29 years old in good health. Each CDR3 is given with its conserved first and last residue. Each record gives: J gene, V gene, CDR3 protein.

TRBJ1-5	TRBV5-1	CASSSSPGQGQPQHF
TRBJ2-3	TRBV20-1	CSAKTGTSVPDTQYF
TRBJ2-4	TRBV29-1	CSVDLVGAKNIQYF
TRBJ1-6	TRBV30	CAWALAGLPGQGNSPLHF
TRBJ2-5	TRBV5-6	CASSGGEADATQYF
TRBJ2-7	TRBV20-1	CSAGRDRGYEQYF
TRBJ2-3	TRBV29-1	CSVGPGLHTDTQYF
TRBJ1-1	TRBV7-2	CASSLRRSGMNTEAFF
TRBJ1-4	TRBV5-1	CASSLVGTTNEKLFF
TRBJ2-5	TRBV29-1	CSVVGLAGVGGETQYF
TRBJ2-2	TRBV12-3/TRBV12-4	CASSFQPRWEVNTGELFF
TRBJ1-4	TRBV20-1	CSARSGNEKLFF
TRBJ1-5	TRBV19	CASSISGGGNQPQHF
TRBJ2-3	TRBV7-2	CASSLTQNTQYF
TRBJ1-3	TRBV12-3/TRBV12-4	CASSYPGVTIYF
TRBJ1-4	TRBV29-1	CSAGGPNEKLFF
TRBJ2-7	TRBV10-3	CAISDGQGSYEQYF
TRBJ2-1	TRBV7-2	CASSFPSPYSSYNEQFF